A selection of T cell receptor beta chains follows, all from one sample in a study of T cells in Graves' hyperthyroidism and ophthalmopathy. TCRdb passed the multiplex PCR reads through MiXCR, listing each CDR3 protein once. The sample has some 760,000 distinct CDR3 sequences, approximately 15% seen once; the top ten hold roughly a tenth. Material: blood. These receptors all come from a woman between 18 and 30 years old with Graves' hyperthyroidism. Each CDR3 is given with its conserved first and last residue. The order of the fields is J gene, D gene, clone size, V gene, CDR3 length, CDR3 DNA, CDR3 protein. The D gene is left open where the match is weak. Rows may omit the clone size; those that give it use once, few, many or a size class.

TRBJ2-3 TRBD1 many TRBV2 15 TGTGCCAGCATCTGGGGCAGGGGGAAGGCAGATACGCAGTATTTT CASIWGRGKADTQYF
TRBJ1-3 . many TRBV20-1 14 TGCAGTGTCCGTCTTGACAACTCTGGAAACACCATATATTTT CSVRLDNSGNTIYF
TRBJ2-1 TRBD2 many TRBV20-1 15 TGCAGTGCTAGTAGCGGGAGTAGCTCCTACAATGAGCAGTTCTTC CSASSGSSSYNEQFF
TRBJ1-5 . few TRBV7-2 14 TGTGCCAGCAGCTCCCGGGATTACGGGCAGCCCCAGCATTTT CASSSRDYGQPQHF
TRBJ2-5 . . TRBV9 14 TGTGCCAGCAGCGTAGCCGGACAACAAGAGACCCAGTACTTC CASSVAGQQETQYF
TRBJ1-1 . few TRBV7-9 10 TGTGCCAGCAGACAAGATGAAGCTTTCTTT CASRQDEAFF
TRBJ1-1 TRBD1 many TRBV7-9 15 TGTGCCAGCAGCCGACAGGGCCCCTCGCGCACTGAAGCTTTCTTT CASSRQGPSRTEAFF
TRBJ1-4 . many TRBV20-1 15 TGCAGTGCTAGTCAATCCCCAAAGGTTCGAGAAAAACTGTTTTTT CSASQSPKVREKLFF
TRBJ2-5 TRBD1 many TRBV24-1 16 TGTGCCACCAGTGATCCCTTCAGACAGGGGCAAGAGACCCAGTACTTC CATSDPFRQGQETQYF
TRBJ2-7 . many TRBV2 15 TGTGCCAGCAGTGAAGCGACCGGGCTATTGGGCGAGCAGTACTTC CASSEATGLLGEQYF
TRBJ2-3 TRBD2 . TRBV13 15 TGTGCCAGCAGCTTACCGGGAGGGATCACAGATACGCAGTATTTT CASSLPGGITDTQYF
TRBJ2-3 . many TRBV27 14 TGTGCCAGCAGCTTAGCGGAGTTCACAGATACGCAGTATTTT CASSLAEFTDTQYF
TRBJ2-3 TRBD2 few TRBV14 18 TGTGCCAGCAGCCTTTTTTGGAGTAGCGGGAGACAGACAGATACGCAGTATTTT CASSLFWSSGRQTDTQYF
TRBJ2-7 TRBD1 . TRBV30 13 TGTGCCTGGAGAGTACAGGGGGCGGGCGAGCAGTACTTC CAWRVQGAGEQYF
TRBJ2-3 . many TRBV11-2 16 TGTGCCAGCAGCCCCGCCCAGAGGGCCGACTCAGATACGCAGTATTTT CASSPAQRADSDTQYF
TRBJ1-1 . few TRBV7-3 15 TGTGCCAGCAGCTTAAGTGGGACTCTGAACACTGAAGCTTTCTTT CASSLSGTLNTEAFF
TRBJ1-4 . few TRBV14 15 TGTGCCAGCAGCCGAGCCTTTTTCTTGAGTGAAAAACTGTTTTTT CASSRAFFLSEKLFF
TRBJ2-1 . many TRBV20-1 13 TGCAGTGCTAGTAGCCGAGTGGGAAATGAGCAGTTCTTC CSASSRVGNEQFF
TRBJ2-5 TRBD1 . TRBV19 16 TGTGCCAGTAGTAACCACCGGCCGGACAGGATGGAGACCCAGTACTTC CASSNHRPDRMETQYF
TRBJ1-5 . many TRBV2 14 TGTGCCAGCAGTGTAGGCGTCAGCAATCAGCCCCAGCATTTT CASSVGVSNQPQHF
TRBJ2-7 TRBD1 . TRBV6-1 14 TGTGCCAGCAGGAGGGACAGGGGGCGGGACGAGCAGTACTTC CASRRDRGRDEQYF
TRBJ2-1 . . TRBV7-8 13 TGTGCCAGCAGCTTAGGGTATATCCCTGACCAGTTCTTC CASSLGYIPDQFF
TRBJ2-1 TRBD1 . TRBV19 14 TGTGCCAGTAGTATAGAGGACAGGGGCAATGAGCAGTTCTTC CASSIEDRGNEQFF